This T cell receptor (beta chain) was retrieved from a study of blood T cell repertoires in COVID-19. V shed 5 bases, J shed 1 base, and the junction held 18 bases outside the gene matches. CDR3 length: 19 amino acids. Germline-derived CDR1 and CDR2 are LNHDA and SQIVND (reference sequence). This table comes from immunoSEQ multiplex PCR, and its TCRdb copy is limited to in-frame clones, with some not included. This table has about 240,000 clones, about 86% appearing once. What was sequenced was peripheral blood. The TCR comes from a woman aged 25 to 39 who had recovered from COVID-19. The V gene is TRBV19, the J gene TRBJ2-5; 8 bases match TRBD2. The CDR3: CASSPVVLVGGEVQETQYF. For the CDR3, the DNA is TGTGCCAGTAGTCCCGTCGTTCTCGTCGGGGGGGAAGTCCAAGAGACCCAGTACTTC. The complete variable domain, with remaining parts taken from reference TRBV19 and TRBJ2-5, reads DGGITQSPKYLFRKEGQNVTLSCEQNLNHDAMYWYRQDPGQGLRLIYYSQIVNDFQKGDIAEGYSVSREKKESFPLTVTSAQKNPTAFYLCASSPVVLVGGEVQETQYFGPGTRLLVL.